These 24 T cell receptor beta chains share one sample of origin, sequenced in a study of T-cell memory formation after mild COVID-19. Via MiXCR, TCRdb re-called the 5' RACE reads, giving one row per CDR3 protein. The repertoire consists of approximately 390,000 distinct CDR3 sequences, with 15% to 20% occurring once and the leading ten covering about 22%. The sample taken for sequencing was PBMCs or a T cell subset sorted from them (not recorded which). Receptors were obtained from a man aged 18 to 29 who had mild COVID-19 (a few samples of this study predate the infection). Cell type and time point are not known.

The chain uses TRBV5-4 and TRBJ1-2; 10 bases are shared with TRBD1. The CDR3 has 15 amino acids. Per the germline V gene, CDR1 is SGHNT and CDR2 is YYREEE (reference sequence). V lost 4 bases, J lost 4 bases, and 7 bases stayed unmatched. The chain's CDR3 is CASSEGQGLTYGYTF. CDR3 coding DNA: TGTGCCAGCAGCGAGGGACAGGGGCTTACCTATGGCTACACCTTC.

This clonotype was counted a few times. This chain uses TRBV25-1 with TRBJ2-2, with TRBD1 matching over 9 bases. The CDR3 sequence is 16 residues long. The germline V gene encodes CDR1 MGHDK and CDR2 SYGVNS. The V segment lost 6 bases and the J segment 6 bases; nucleotides outside the gene matches: 11. CDR3: CASREDRGDISGELFF. The DNA of the CDR3 is TGTGCCAGCAGGGAAGACAGGGGGGATATCTCCGGGGAGCTGTTTTTT.

Only a few counts were recorded for this clonotype. The rearrangement joins TRBV11-3 to TRBJ2-1; 15 bases agree with TRBD2. The germline V gene has CDR1 SGHNT and CDR2 YENEEA. V shed 5 bases, J shed 8 bases, and the junction held 7 bases outside the gene matches. This CDR3 spans 16 amino acids. CDR3 residues: CASSPRTSGGGHEQFF. The CDR3 region has the DNA TGTGCCAGCAGCCCACGGACTAGCGGGGGGGGGCATGAGCAGTTCTTC.

The chain recombines TRBV6-2 or TRBV6-3 with TRBJ2-3; 13 positions match TRBD2. This CDR3 is built from 16 residues. V lost 5 bases, J lost 2 bases, and 4 bases stayed unmatched. Germline V lookup: CDR1 MNHEY, CDR2 SVGEGT. CDR3 loop: CASSGTSGAPTDTQYF. The CDR3 DNA sequence: TGTGCCAGCAGTGGGACTAGCGGGGCGCCCACAGATACGCAGTATTTT.

In its sample, this clonotype was seen a few times. The V and J genes are TRBV7-2 and TRBJ2-1; D is ambiguous. Per germline, CDR1 SGHTA and CDR2 FQGNSA. CDR3 length: 11 amino acids. V was clipped by 3 bases and J by 9 bases, with 6 bases between them. In DNA, the CDR3 is TGTGCCAGCAGCTTTCTTGCTGAGCAGTTCTTC. This encodes CASSFLAEQFF. The whole variable domain, filled in from reference TRBV7-2 and TRBJ2-1, reads GAGVSQSPSNKVTEKGKDVELRCDPISGHTALYWYRQSLGQGLEFLIYFQGNSAPDKSGLPSDRFSAERTGGSVSTLTIQRTQQEDSAVYLCASSFLAEQFFGPGTRLTVL.

There are a few counts of this clonotype. V usage is TRBV12-5 and J usage is TRBJ1-2; D is possibly TRBD1 (5 bases). CDR1 is LGHNT, CDR2 FRNRAP, per germline. V was pared by 6 bases and J by 13 bases, with 21 bases between. This CDR3 is built from 13 residues. DNA for the CDR3: TGTGCTAGTGGCCCCGGGGACGGATCAATGGTCACCTTC. Translating gives CASGPGDGSMVTF.

This clonotype showed up many times. This chain joins TRBV12-3 or TRBV12-4 and TRBJ2-3; either TRBD1 or TRBD2 may fit D (5 bases each). The CDR3 consists of 14 residues. Trimming left V 6 bases short and J 1 base short, with 11 bases between. The CDR3, as DNA: TGTGCCAGCAGCCGGGGACCCGGCACAGATACGCAGTATTTT. Its protein product is CASSRGPGTDTQYF.

The V gene is TRBV28, the J gene TRBJ2-7, with 8 bases lining up with TRBD1. The J segment lost 1 base and the V segment lost 6 bases, leaving 5 bases of the junction unmatched. Germline CDR1 reads MDHEN; CDR2 reads SYDVKM. The CDR3 totals 14 residues. The CDR3 is CASSQGQASYEQYV. For the CDR3, the DNA is TGTGCCAGCAGCCAGGGACAGGCTTCCTACGAGCAGTACGTC.

The table lists this clonotype with a few counts. The chain joins TRBV5-1 to TRBJ2-3; D tentatively fits TRBD1 or TRBD2 (6 bases each). This CDR3 has 15 residues. The V end lost 4 bases, the J end lost 2 bases, and 14 bases lay between the germline ends. Germline assignment: CDR1 SGHRS and CDR2 YFSETQ. CDR3 sequence: CASSIRGPNTDTQYF. Written as DNA, the CDR3 is TGCGCCAGCAGCATTCGGGGGCCTAACACAGATACGCAGTATTTT.

This clonotype was recorded only once. The chain links TRBV18 to TRBJ1-5; 7 bases agree with TRBD1. Per the germline V gene, CDR1 is KGHSH and CDR2 is LQKENI. J was trimmed by 6 bases and V by 2 bases; bases with no gene match: 1. The CDR3 length is 13 residues. CDR3 sequence: CASSPTGAQPQHF. The DNA for the CDR3 is TGTGCCAGCTCACCAACAGGGGCTCAGCCCCAGCATTTT.

This clonotype was seen a few times. This chain uses TRBV7-9 with TRBJ1-2; D uncertain. The V and J ends lost 0 bases and 0 bases respectively, with 8 bases between them. This CDR3 is built from 15 residues. Germline CDR1 is SEHNR and CDR2 is FQNEAQ (reference sequence). This chain's CDR3 is CASSLALQSNYGYTF. The DNA of the CDR3 is TGTGCCAGCAGCTTAGCGCTACAGTCTAACTATGGCTACACCTTC.

V usage is TRBV7-9 and J usage is TRBJ1-6; D is unresolved. Between the trimmed V and J ends, which lost 2 bases and 10 bases, there was a span of 12 bases. The CDR3 consists of 14 residues. CDR1 is SEHNR, CDR2 FQNEAQ, per germline (reference sequence). This chain's CDR3 is CASSLNPPGSPLHF. DNA for the CDR3: TGTGCCAGCAGCTTAAACCCCCCCGGGTCACCCCTCCACTTT. The full variable domain, its missing parts supplied by reference TRBV7-9 and TRBJ1-6, is DTGVSQNPRHKITKRGQNVTFRCDPISEHNRLYWYRQTLGQGPEFLTYFQNEAQLEKSRLLSDRFSAERPKGSFSTLEIQRTEQGDSAMYLCASSLNPPGSPLHFGNGTRLTVT.

In this sample, this clonotype turned up a few times. The chain employs TRBV5-6 and TRBJ2-7, with D uncertain. V was clipped by 2 bases and J by 2 bases, with 8 bases between them. The germline V gene encodes CDR1 SGHDT and CDR2 YYEEEE. This CDR3 has 13 residues. The CDR3 DNA reads as TGTGCCAGCAGCTTAAGGCTCCCCTACGAGCAGTACTTC. The encoded protein is CASSLRLPYEQYF.

This chain's CDR3 is CAIRPEGRYEQYV. Here the CDR3 DNA reads TGTGCCATCAGACCAGAAGGTCGCTACGAGCAGTACGTC. The rearrangement links TRBV10-3 to TRBJ2-7; D remains unclear. CDR1 is ENHRY and CDR2 is SYGVKD in the germline V gene. The CDR3 loop spans 13 amino acids. Trimming stripped 6 bases from V and 3 bases from J, with 12 bases between.

The chain combines TRBV24-1 with TRBJ2-7; 10 nucleotides line up with TRBD2. Trimming cost V 7 bases and J 7 bases; bases outside gene matches: 3. CDR3 length: 12 amino acids. The germline gives CDR1 KGHDR, CDR2 SFDVKD. Written as DNA, the CDR3 is TGTGCCACCAGCCGACTAGCGGGTGAGCAGTACGTC. Encoded protein: CATSRLAGEQYV.

The V call is TRBV7-9, the J call TRBJ1-3; D gene ambiguous. Looked up from germline, CDR1 is SEHNR and CDR2 is FQNEAQ (reference sequence). CDR3 length equals 15 residues. The V gene lost 6 bases and the J gene lost 0 bases, with 12 bases spanning the gap. For the CDR3, the DNA is TGTGCCAGCAGGTCAGGCCGGGTCTCTGGAAACACCATATATTTT. It specifies CASRSGRVSGNTIYF.

The genes are TRBV5-6 and TRBJ2-3, with D possibly TRBD1 on 5 matching bases. The CDR3 runs 13 residues. Germline-derived CDR1 and CDR2 are SGHDT and YYEEEE. Trimming left V 4 bases short and J 6 bases short, with 12 bases between. CDR3 DNA sequence: TGTGCCAGCAGCCAGGGCACGGCCGATACGCAGTATTTT. Protein sequence: CASSQGTADTQYF.

This clonotype was observed a few times. The chain is built from TRBV6-6 and TRBJ2-1, with D possibly TRBD2 on 5 matching bases. CDR1 and CDR2 (germline): MNHNY, SVGAGI (reference sequence). V was shortened by 2 bases and J by 10 bases, with 12 bases between the two germline ends. This CDR3 has 13 amino acids. CDR3 region: CASSYIGGGEQFF. CDR3 nucleotides: TGTGCCAGCAGTTACATCGGAGGAGGAGAGCAGTTCTTC.

This clonotype was observed a handful of times. The chain recombines TRBV29-1 with TRBJ2-7, with D maybe TRBD2 (5 bases). Germline values: CDR1 SQVTM, CDR2 ANQGSEA. The CDR3 loop spans 12 amino acids. V was trimmed by 2 bases and J by 5 bases, leaving 10 bases between them. The CDR3 sequence is CSVELRDNEQYF. The CDR3 DNA reads TGCAGCGTTGAATTACGGGATAACGAGCAGTACTTC.

J is TRBJ1-2 and V is TRBV9; D remains ambiguous. The germline gives CDR1 SGDLS, CDR2 YYNGEE. Trimming removed 0 bases at V and 2 bases at J, with 8 bases between. The CDR3 length is 14 residues. CDR3 sequence reads: CASSVVGENYGYTF. The CDR3 bases are TGTGCCAGCAGCGTAGTCGGGGAAAACTATGGCTACACCTTC.

This clonotype was counted many times. The chain combines TRBV7-2 with TRBJ2-5; 7 bases line up with TRBD2. V dropped 5 bases and J dropped 4; count of bases not matched to a gene: 4. This CDR3 has 13 amino acids. From germline, CDR1 is SGHTA and CDR2 FQGNSA. The CDR3 spells CASSGGGTETQYF. The CDR3 bases are TGTGCCAGCAGCGGGGGGGGTACAGAGACCCAGTACTTC.

The rearrangement joins TRBV30 to TRBJ1-6, with D possibly being TRBD1 (6 bases). The CDR3 is 13 residues long. Per germline, CDR1 GTSNPN and CDR2 SVGIG (reference sequence). The CDR3 nucleotides are TGTGCAAGTAGACAGGAGTATAATTCACCCCTCCACTTT. Its translation is CASRQEYNSPLHF.

This clonotype was counted only a few times. J is TRBJ2-5 and V is TRBV7-9, with 7 bases that match TRBD1. The germline gives CDR1 SEHNR, CDR2 FQNEAQ (reference sequence). Losses at the gene ends were 11 bases for V and 2 bases for J; bases not matched to a gene: 8. The CDR3 spans 13 residues. In DNA, the CDR3 is TGTGCCGGCGGGCCAGGGGGACAAGAGACCCAGTACTTC. Its protein product is CAGGPGGQETQYF. Complete variable domain (other parts from reference TRBV7-9 and TRBJ2-5): DTGVSQNPRHKITKRGQNVTFRCDPISEHNRLYWYRQTLGQGPEFLTYFQNEAQLEKSRLLSDRFSAERPKGSFSTLEIQRTEQGDSAMYLCAGGPGGQETQYFGPGTRLLVL.

V is TRBV7-9 and J is TRBJ2-3; no clear D. This CDR3 contains 14 residues. Germline V gives CDR1 SEHNR, CDR2 FQNEAQ (reference sequence). Trimming took off 5 bases at V and 4 bases at J, with 13 bases between the two ends. The CDR3 spells CASSPGSRADTQYF. In nucleotides, the CDR3 is TGTGCCAGCAGCCCCGGCAGTAGGGCAGATACGCAGTATTTT.